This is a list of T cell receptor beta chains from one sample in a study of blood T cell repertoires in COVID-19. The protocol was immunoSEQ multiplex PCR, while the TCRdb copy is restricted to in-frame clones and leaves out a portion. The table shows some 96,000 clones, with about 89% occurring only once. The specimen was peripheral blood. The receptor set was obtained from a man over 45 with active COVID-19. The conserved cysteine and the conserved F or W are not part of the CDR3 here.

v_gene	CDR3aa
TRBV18	ASSRLGLAGSGANVLT
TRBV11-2	ASSLVAVKNSPLH
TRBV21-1	ASSKAGVGREVGNQPQH
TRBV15	ATSSDRGPNVLT
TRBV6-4	ASSMGRGTTEAF
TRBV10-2	ASSDGRVRNQPQH
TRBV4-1	ATSGQGYTEAF
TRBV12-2	ASRLAQACDEQF
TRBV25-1	ASSSTGYTGELF
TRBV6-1	ASSEAGRRNTEAF
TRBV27	ASRNQGYQETQY
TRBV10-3	AISEELAGTYNEQF
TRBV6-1	ASSDPYGRGSNQPQH
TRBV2	ASSSGRFINEQF
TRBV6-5	ASGRDRPPNYGYT
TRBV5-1	ASRDRVTGANVLT
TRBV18	ASSQGRWSGANVLT
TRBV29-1	SAYFGGNTEAF
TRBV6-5	ASRGRGYTEAF
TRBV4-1	ASSQGRLTGEQF
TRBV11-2	ASSLETRGGNEQF
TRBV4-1	ASSMTGSENTEAF
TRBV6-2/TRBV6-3	ASSYVEISGYGYT
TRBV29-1	SVGQGTTNEKLF
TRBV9	ASSMDTGSGGTQY
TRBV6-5	ASTREPKNQPQH
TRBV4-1	ASSQGDLYNQPQH
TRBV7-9	ASSFLQGGWSGELF
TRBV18	ASSPGFNTEAF
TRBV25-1	ASRDRLGEKLF
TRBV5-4	ASSLYGGNTIY
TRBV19	ASSMRRGEETQY
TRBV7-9	ASSLAGRDRFN
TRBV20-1	SASRPSGRRNEQF